The rows below give T cell receptor beta chains drawn from one sample of a study of vaccination and CD4 T cells after COVID-19. No antigen has been assigned to these receptors. TCRdb ran MiXCR on the PCR reads and lists one entry per CDR3 protein. This sample yields approximately 20,000 distinct CDR3 sequences, of which more than 50% are seen a single time; about 9.4% belongs to the top ten. The sequencing sample was made of CD4+ T cells from blood, cultured in vitro. These receptors came from a human donor who had recovered from COVID-19. Each CDR3 is given with its conserved first and last residue. Part of the rows lack a size; the others show once, few, many or a class for expanded clones.

clone size	J gene	CDR3 length	V gene	CDR3 protein
few	TRBJ2-5	13	TRBV25-1	CASRRTGRETQYF
NA	TRBJ2-1	15	TRBV20-1	CSARETSPQGYEQFF
NA	TRBJ2-7	14	TRBV15	CATSRVAGWDEQYF
few	TRBJ1-1	14	TRBV11-2	CASSSRGVHTEAFF
NA	TRBJ2-3	12	TRBV7-2	CASGRSADTQYF
NA	TRBJ1-5	14	TRBV20-1	CSARFGGTNQPQHF
few	TRBJ1-4	17	TRBV15	CATSAPATPTAGEKLFF
NA	TRBJ1-2	12	TRBV2	CASRLTGQGYTF
NA	TRBJ2-3	14	TRBV20-1	CSATRTGGTDTQYF
NA	TRBJ1-2	14	TRBV6-1	CASSVERANYGYTF
few	TRBJ1-3	14	TRBV7-9	CASSLSGPGNTIYF
NA	TRBJ2-5	14	TRBV6-1	CASELAGVVETQYF
few	TRBJ2-3	14	TRBV6-2/TRBV6-3	CASRLAGGWDTQYF
NA	TRBJ2-5	14	TRBV30	CAWSRSGTQETQYF
NA	TRBJ2-7	14	TRBV7-2	CASSRGAGGYEQYF
NA	TRBJ1-3	15	TRBV28	CASSPMTGAGNTIYF
NA	TRBJ2-1	14	TRBV7-3	CASSYPGQSNEQFF
once	TRBJ2-5	13	TRBV6-5	CASSSRDLGTQYF
NA	TRBJ2-5	16	TRBV20-1	CSARGRGLNLRETQYF
NA	TRBJ2-7	14	TRBV18	CASSLVQGSHEQYF
few	TRBJ2-1	15	TRBV27	CASSFGTGRSGEQFF
few	TRBJ2-3	17	TRBV21-1	CASSSDTAGTRPDTQYF
few	TRBJ2-2	16	TRBV6-2/TRBV6-3	CASSYSMEANTGELFF
NA	TRBJ2-7	14	TRBV20-1	CSARGRDPLSEQYF
NA	TRBJ2-7	14	TRBV20-1	CSARVAPGTGEQYF
NA	TRBJ2-3	15	TRBV20-1	CSASNRRGETDTQYF
NA	TRBJ2-7	13	TRBV11-3	CASSSRTSREQYF
NA	TRBJ2-1	17	TRBV7-2	CASSSQALGPLYSEQFF
NA	TRBJ2-7	14	TRBV20-1	CSAAGLAGGFEQYF
NA	TRBJ1-3	11	TRBV19	CASSSPLGIYF
few	TRBJ1-2	13	TRBV7-9	CASRPGQGDGYTF
NA	TRBJ1-6	13	TRBV19	CASKRTRFSPLHF
NA	TRBJ2-7	13	TRBV7-2	CASSYGVSYEQYF
NA	TRBJ1-2	15	TRBV11-3	CASSLAPTGDYGYTF
NA	TRBJ1-1	14	TRBV19	CASRLSGSDTEAFF
few	TRBJ1-5	13	TRBV15	CATSRDRWGPQHF
NA	TRBJ1-6	14	TRBV6-1	CASSRGTDTSPLHF
NA	TRBJ1-2	12	TRBV6-2/TRBV6-3	CASSLTGVGYTF
NA	TRBJ2-5	13	TRBV2	CASTPRRLETQYF
NA	TRBJ2-5	15	TRBV20-1	CSARRGGGYQETQYF
NA	TRBJ2-1	16	TRBV20-1	CSARPGLAVSYNEQFF
few	TRBJ1-3	15	TRBV7-2	CASSLAHRGGNTIYF
few	TRBJ1-5	16	TRBV20-1	CSASDGALGGNQPQHF
NA	TRBJ1-2	14	TRBV12-3/TRBV12-4	CASSSRIPAYDYTF
NA	TRBJ1-1	16	TRBV30	CAWRMGSGNRYTEAFF
NA	NA	15	TRBV6-5	CASSYSHRAGGTQYF
NA	TRBJ2-5	16	TRBV5-1	CASSLGGTGLSETQYF
few	TRBJ1-5	15	TRBV4-1	CASSPGTGSNQPQHF
NA	TRBJ2-2	14	TRBV5-4	CASSLYGYTGELFF
once	TRBJ2-7	15	TRBV7-9	CASSSKGPGPGEQYF
NA	TRBJ2-4	18	TRBV15	CATSSLLAGLIAKNIQYF
NA	TRBJ1-1	13	TRBV29-1	CSVAGLLNTEAFF
NA	TRBJ2-5	12	TRBV5-6	CASSSGGETQYF
NA	TRBJ1-5	14	TRBV2	CASRRQGTDQPQHF
few	TRBJ2-3	13	TRBV6-2/TRBV6-3	CATSPGGTDTQYF
few	TRBJ1-2	14	TRBV28	CASSLAGGNYGYTF
NA	TRBJ2-2	14	TRBV20-1	CSALAEMNTGELFF
NA	TRBJ1-2	15	TRBV12-5	CASGLHVRGRRGYTF